Listed here are 2 T cell receptor beta chains from one sample, sequenced in a study of blood T cell repertoires in COVID-19. Sequencing was performed with immunoSEQ multiplex PCR; in TCRdb, only in-frame clones are kept and a portion is missing. The sample contains 100,000 or so clones, less than 85% of which appear only once. The sample consisted of peripheral blood. Every receptor here comes from a woman aged 60-75 years with acute or convalescent COVID-19.

The rearrangement joins TRBV6-5 to TRBJ1-6, with a weak D call TRBD1 (6 bases). The V end lost 2 bases, the J end lost 7 bases, and 9 bases lay between the germline ends. There are 14 residues in the CDR3. From germline, CDR1 is MNHEY and CDR2 SVGAGI. In DNA form, the CDR3 reads TGTGCCAGCAGTTACCTCCAGGGGAATTCACCCCTCCACTTT. Amino acid sequence: CASSYLQGNSPLHF.

V and J are TRBV5-6 and TRBJ1-1, with D possibly TRBD1 on 5 matching bases. The length of the CDR3 is 15 residues. V was trimmed by 4 bases and J by 1 base, leaving 14 bases between them. Looked up from germline, CDR1 is SGHDT and CDR2 is YYEEEE. The CDR3 sequence is CASSVRGTQNTEAFF. DNA for the CDR3: TGTGCCAGCAGCGTACGCGGGACGCAGAACACTGAAGCTTTCTTT.